These 26 T cell receptor beta chains were all obtained from the same sample, sequenced in a study of shared clonotypes between healthy human individuals. Selected positively for CCR7 and CD45RO-negative, naive CD8 cells excluded terminally differentiated effector memory CD45RA+ cells. Assay: immunoSEQ multiplex PCR; the TCRdb copy retains only in-frame clones and omits some. The sample lists hundreds of thousands of clones, 90% to 95% occurring once. The material sequenced was naive CD8+ T cells sorted from blood. These receptors all come from a woman under 40 in good health.

The chain combines TRBV29-1 with TRBJ2-7, with D possibly being TRBD2 (6 bases). The germline CDR1 and CDR2 sequences are SQVTM and ANQGSEA. This CDR3 contains 14 residues. With 2 bases removed from V and 0 bases from J, the gap between germline ends came to 11 bases. The CDR3, as DNA: TGCAGCGTTGAACTCGGGGACTTCTCCTACGAGCAGTACTTC. As protein: CSVELGDFSYEQYF.

The rearrangement joins TRBV9 to TRBJ1-1, with a possible D match to TRBD1 (6 bases). V lost 4 bases, J lost 2 bases, and 12 bases lay in between. This CDR3 comprises 14 residues. Per the germline V gene, CDR1 is SGDLS and CDR2 is YYNGEE. The CDR3 protein is CASSPEQGNTEAFF. Here the CDR3 DNA reads TGTGCCAGCAGCCCCGAACAGGGTAACACTGAAGCTTTCTTT.

The chain recombines TRBV2 with TRBJ2-7, with D perhaps matching TRBD1 or TRBD2 (5 bases each). The germline V gene encodes CDR1 SNHLY and CDR2 FYNNEI. V gave up 3 bases and J gave up 4 bases, with 10 bases separating them. The CDR3 has 13 amino acids. CDR3 region: CASSDRDRYEQYF. DNA for the CDR3: TGTGCCAGCAGTGACAGGGACCGTTACGAGCAGTACTTC.

V is TRBV28 and J is TRBJ1-6; 9 bases agree with TRBD1. Losses at the gene ends were 3 bases for V and 6 bases for J; bases not matched to a gene: 0. The CDR3 contains 14 residues. Germline V lookup: CDR1 MDHEN, CDR2 SYDVKM. CDR3 DNA: TGTGCCAGCAGTTTGACAGGGGGTAATTCACCCCTCCACTTT. It yields the protein CASSLTGGNSPLHF.

To note about this clone: Other nucleotide sequences in the sample specify the same CDR3. The rearrangement links TRBV27 to TRBJ2-1; D is perhaps TRBD1 (5 bases). V dropped 2 bases and J dropped 5 bases, with 10 bases sitting between them. The CDR3 extends over 14 amino acids. Germline V gene sequence: CDR1 MNHEY, CDR2 SMNVEV (reference sequence). The CDR3 DNA reads as TGTGCCAGCAGTTTACGAGACAGCAACAATGAGCAGTTCTTC. It codes for CASSLRDSNNEQFF.

The gene calls are TRBV9 and TRBJ2-5; D is uncertain. V lost 0 bases to trimming and J lost 3 bases, with 9 bases between them. The CDR3 totals 14 residues. Germline lookup yields CDR1 SGDLS and CDR2 YYNGEE. The CDR3 reads CASSVGWRKETQYF. CDR3 coding DNA: TGTGCCAGCAGCGTAGGTTGGCGGAAAGAGACCCAGTACTTC.

This chain joins TRBV11-2 and TRBJ2-7; D possibly corresponds to TRBD1 (5 bases). Germline CDR1 SGHAT, CDR2 FQNNGV. CDR3 length equals 13 residues. The ends were cut back, 1 base at V and 3 bases at J, with 7 bases in the middle. The CDR3 loop is CASSLGRDYEQYF. CDR3 sequence (DNA): TGTGCCAGCAGCTTAGGCAGGGACTACGAGCAGTACTTC.

Details on this clone: This same CDR3 is encoded by further DNA sequences in the sample. The V and J genes are TRBV28 and TRBJ1-1; 7 bases line up with TRBD1. The CDR3 loop spans 17 amino acids. The ends lost 6 bases at V and 1 base at J; junction bases unmatched: 14. Per germline, CDR1 MDHEN and CDR2 SYDVKM. The CDR3 DNA sequence: TGTGCCAGCAGAAACGCTCCGGACAGGTCATGGAACACTGAAGCTTTCTTT. It specifies CASRNAPDRSWNTEAFF. Full variable domain (rest looked up from reference TRBV28 and TRBJ1-1): DVKVTQSSRYLVKRTGEKVFLECVQDMDHENMFWYRQDPGLGLRLIYFSYDVKMKEKGDIPEGYSVSREKKERFSLILESASTNQTSMYLCASRNAPDRSWNTEAFFGQGTRLTVV.

The V gene is TRBV4-2, the J gene TRBJ2-1, with 10 positions matching TRBD1. Germline CDR1 reads LGHNA; CDR2 reads YNFKEQ. J lost 9 bases, V lost 7 bases, and 6 bases had no gene match. This CDR3 is 13 amino acids long. As DNA, the CDR3 is TGTGCCAGCACCGGGACAGGGGTATCTGAGCAGTTCTTC. This encodes CASTGTGVSEQFF.

The chain is built from TRBV5-8 and TRBJ2-3; weak D call: TRBD2 (6 bases). The CDR3 extends over 15 amino acids. Germline CDR1 and CDR2: SGHTS and YDEGEE. Between the trimmed V and J ends, which lost 4 bases and 0 bases, there was a span of 12 bases. The CDR3 DNA reads as TGTGCCAGCAGCGACGGGACTCTTAGCACAGATACGCAGTATTTT. Encoded protein: CASSDGTLSTDTQYF.

This chain connects TRBV19 to TRBJ2-7; possibly TRBD1 for D (5 bases). The CDR3 is made up of 14 amino acids. CDR1 LNHDA and CDR2 SQIVND come from the germline V gene (reference sequence). Trimming cost V 1 base and J 3 bases, with 10 bases left between them. The CDR3 DNA is TGTGCCAGTAGTATAGTCATCGACAGCTACGAGCAGTACTTC. It translates to CASSIVIDSYEQYF.

The chain combines TRBV27 with TRBJ2-3; 9 nucleotides match TRBD1. With 7 bases clipped from V and 1 base from J, the junction kept 6 bases outside the gene matches. Germline V lookup: CDR1 MNHEY, CDR2 SMNVEV (reference sequence). The CDR3 runs 15 residues. DNA of the CDR3: TGTGCCAGCATTGAGAGGACAGGGGGCACAGATACGCAGTATTTT. Amino acid sequence: CASIERTGGTDTQYF.

The chain joins TRBV28 to TRBJ1-5; D is ambiguous. The V gene lost 2 bases and the J gene lost 4 bases, with 6 bases spanning the gap. Germline lookup yields CDR1 MDHEN and CDR2 SYDVKM. This CDR3 has 13 amino acids. The DNA of the CDR3 is TGTGCCAGCAGTTTAGAGAGGAATCAGCCCCAGCATTTT. This codes for CASSLERNQPQHF.

This rearrangement joins TRBV10-3 to TRBJ2-7, with 15 positions matching TRBD2. CDR3 length: 16 amino acids. Germline V gives CDR1 ENHRY, CDR2 SYGVKD. V shed 2 bases, J shed 2 bases, and the junction held 1 base outside the gene matches. In DNA, the CDR3 is TGTGCCATCAGTGAGGGACTAGCGGGAGGGACCTACGAGCAGTACTTC. Its translation: CAISEGLAGGTYEQYF.

The CDR3 region is CATSRDRRTDEQYF. The CDR3 DNA is TGTGCCACCAGCAGAGATCGAAGAACGGACGAGCAGTACTTC. This chain connects TRBV15 to TRBJ2-7; the D is unclear. Germline values: CDR1 LNHNV, CDR2 YYDKDF (reference sequence). With 0 bases removed from V and 5 bases from J, the gap between germline ends came to 11 bases. The CDR3 totals 14 residues.

This sequence joins TRBV7-9 and TRBJ2-7, with TRBD2 identical over 11 bases. V gave up 4 bases and J gave up 3 bases; unmatched junction bases: 8. The CDR3 covers 16 residues. The germline V gene encodes CDR1 SEHNR and CDR2 FQNEAQ (reference sequence). CDR3 nucleotide sequence: TGTGCCAGCAGCTATGGACTAGCGGGTGAGCACTACGAGCAGTACTTC. Protein product: CASSYGLAGEHYEQYF.

The rearrangement uses TRBV21-1 and TRBJ2-4; the D call in the table, TRBD2, was not verified against the DNA. TRBV21-1 is marked as a pseudogene. The CDR3 spans 17 residues. The CDR3 DNA is TGTGCCAGCAGCGCCCGACTGGCGGATATCGCCAAAAACATTCAGTACTTC. Amino acids: CASSARLADIAKNIQYF.

V usage is TRBV5-4 and J usage is TRBJ2-7; D assignment may be TRBD1 or TRBD2 (6 bases each). The CDR3 is made up of 17 amino acids. V was shortened by 2 bases and J by 3 bases, with 21 bases between the two germline ends. The germline V gene encodes CDR1 SGHNT and CDR2 YYREEE (reference sequence). The CDR3 DNA reads TGTGCCAGCAGCTTTTGGGGGGAACAGGGACATCTCTACGAGCAGTACTTC. This gives the protein CASSFWGEQGHLYEQYF.

The chain is built from TRBV28 and TRBJ2-7; 10 bases are a match to TRBD2. In germline, CDR1 is MDHEN, CDR2 SYDVKM. After removal of 5 bases from V and 2 bases from J, the junction contained 6 bases not matched to a gene. CDR3 length: 15 residues. The CDR3 nucleotides read TGTGCCAGCAGTCAAGTAGCGGGAGGCCCCTACGAGCAGTACTTC. Protein: CASSQVAGGPYEQYF.

This chain joins TRBV5-1 and TRBJ2-5; 10 nucleotides align to TRBD2. The J call is uncertain, as TRBJ2-7 better fits the DNA end. The CDR3 runs 15 residues. The V gene's germline CDR1 is SGHRS and CDR2 YFSETQ. The CDR3: CASSIAGGLSYEQYF. CDR3 nucleotide sequence: TGCGCCAGCAGCATAGCGGGAGGCCTCTCCTACGAGCAGTACTTC.

V usage is TRBV2 and J usage is TRBJ2-7; the D is unclear. The germline V gene has CDR1 SNHLY and CDR2 FYNNEI. This CDR3 is built from 12 residues. The germline V and J ends were trimmed by 4 bases and 6 bases, with 10 bases remaining between them. The CDR3 DNA reads TGTGCCAGCAGTGGTGGCAGACGCGAGCAGTACTTC. The encoded protein is CASSGGRREQYF. Supplemented by reference TRBV2 and TRBJ2-7, the full variable domain reads EPEVTQTPSHQVTQMGQEVILRCVPISNHLYFYWYRQILGQKVEFLVSFYNNEISEKSEIFDDQFSVERPDGSNFTLKIRSTKLEDSAMYFCASSGGRREQYFGPGTRLTVT.

The chain links TRBV28 to TRBJ2-5, with TRBD2 matching 12 bases. The J call may be wrong; the DNA end is better matched by TRBJ2-7. CDR1 and CDR2 from the germline V gene are MDHEN and SYDVKM. The CDR3 covers 15 residues. CDR3 nucleotide sequence: TGTGCCAGCACTAAGGGACTAGCGGGCTCCTACGAGCAGTACTTC. This encodes CASTKGLAGSYEQYF.

The rearrangement links TRBV27 to TRBJ2-7, with a tentative D call TRBD1 (6 bases). CDR1 MNHEY and CDR2 SMNVEV come from the germline V gene (reference sequence). The CDR3 runs to 15 residues. Between the trimmed V and J ends, which lost 5 bases and 6 bases, there was a span of 20 bases. For the CDR3, the DNA is TGTGCCAGCAGTACACAGGGAGTGGGTGGATTCGAGCAGTACTTC. Translation: CASSTQGVGGFEQYF.

The chain links TRBV5-1 to TRBJ2-7; no reliable D call. The CDR3 spans 17 residues. Germline-derived CDR1 and CDR2 are SGHRS and YFSETQ. Trimming took 0 bases from V and 0 from J, leaving 16 bases between them. CDR3 residues: CASSLEDGSYFSYEQYF. CDR3 in DNA: TGCGCCAGCAGCTTGGAAGACGGCAGTTACTTCTCCTACGAGCAGTACTTC.

The sample holds a few counts of this clone. V and J are TRBV13 and TRBJ1-1; 8 bases are shared with TRBD1. Germline V lookup: CDR1 PRHDT, CDR2 FYEKMQ (reference sequence). The ends lost 0 bases at V and 8 bases at J; junction bases unmatched: 2. The CDR3 runs to 13 residues. The CDR3 is CASSLGDRVEAFF. The DNA for the CDR3 is TGTGCCAGCAGCTTAGGGGACAGGGTCGAAGCTTTCTTT.

V usage is TRBV28 and J usage is TRBJ2-7; 9 bases map to TRBD1. V lost 2 bases to trimming and J lost 2 bases; unmatched junction nucleotides: 7. This CDR3 is built from 16 residues. Germline V gene lookup returns CDR1 MDHEN and CDR2 SYDVKM. CDR3: CASSLHWTGETYEQYF. Written as DNA, the CDR3 is TGTGCCAGCAGTTTACATTGGACAGGGGAGACCTACGAGCAGTACTTC.